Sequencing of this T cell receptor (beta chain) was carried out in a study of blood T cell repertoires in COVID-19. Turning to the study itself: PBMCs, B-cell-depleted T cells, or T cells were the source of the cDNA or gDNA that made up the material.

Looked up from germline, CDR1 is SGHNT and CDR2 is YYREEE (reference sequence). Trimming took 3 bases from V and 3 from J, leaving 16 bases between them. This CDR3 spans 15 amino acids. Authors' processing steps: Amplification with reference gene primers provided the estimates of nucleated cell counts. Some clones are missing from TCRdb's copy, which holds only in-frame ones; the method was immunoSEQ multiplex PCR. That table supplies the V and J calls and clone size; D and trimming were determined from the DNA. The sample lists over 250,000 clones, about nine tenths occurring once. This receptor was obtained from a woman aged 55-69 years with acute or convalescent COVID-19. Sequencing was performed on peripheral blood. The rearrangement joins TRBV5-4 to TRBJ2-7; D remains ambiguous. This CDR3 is CASSSPGETNYEQYF. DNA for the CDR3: TGTGCCAGCAGCTCCCCAGGTGAGACAAACTACGAGCAGTACTTC.